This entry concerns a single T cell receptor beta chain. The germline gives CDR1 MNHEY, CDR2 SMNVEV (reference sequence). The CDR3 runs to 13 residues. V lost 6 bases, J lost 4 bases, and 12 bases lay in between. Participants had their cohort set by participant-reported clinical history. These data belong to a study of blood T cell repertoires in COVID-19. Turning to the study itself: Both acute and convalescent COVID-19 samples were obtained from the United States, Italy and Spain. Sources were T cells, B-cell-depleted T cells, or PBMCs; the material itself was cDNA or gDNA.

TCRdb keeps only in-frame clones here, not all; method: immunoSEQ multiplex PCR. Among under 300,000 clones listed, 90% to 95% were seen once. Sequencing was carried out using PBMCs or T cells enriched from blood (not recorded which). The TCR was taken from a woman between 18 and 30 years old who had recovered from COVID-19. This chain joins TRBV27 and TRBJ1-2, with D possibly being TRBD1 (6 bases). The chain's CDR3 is CASRSTGIYGYTF. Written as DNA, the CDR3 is TGTGCCAGCAGATCCACAGGGATCTATGGCTACACCTTC.